The 16 T cell receptor beta chains below were found in one sample sequenced in a study of T cell responses to AZD1222 COVID-19 vaccine. Generated by immunoSEQ multiplex PCR, the TCRdb table keeps only in-frame clones and is missing some. The table records 150,000 to 200,000 clones, around nine tenths of them present only once. This material consisted of peripheral blood, taken 28 days after the second dose of the MenACWY control vaccine. These receptor sequences come from an adult who received the MenACWY meningococcal vaccine as a control.

The rearrangement uses TRBV11-1 and TRBJ2-7; 9 nucleotides agree with TRBD2. The CDR3 covers 15 residues. Per germline, CDR1 SGHAT and CDR2 FQDESV (reference sequence). V was pared by 3 bases and J by 4 bases, with 7 bases of the junction left unmatched. The CDR3: CASSFKAGGSYEQYF. In nucleotides, the CDR3 is TGTGCCAGCAGCTTCAAAGCGGGAGGTTCATACGAGCAGTACTTC.

This clone was observed once. Other nucleotide sequences from this sample produce the same CDR3. V usage is TRBV3-1 (or the pseudogene TRBV3-2) and J usage is TRBJ1-1, with unresolved D. The V end was cut by 1 base, the J end by 0 bases, with 6 bases between. This CDR3 region has 14 residues. Per the germline V gene, CDR1 is LGHDT and CDR2 is YNNKEL (reference sequence). The CDR3 spells CASSQGTLNTEAFF. DNA of the CDR3: TGTGCCAGCAGCCAAGGGACGTTGAACACTGAAGCTTTCTTT.

This chain connects TRBV15 to TRBJ2-1, with D perhaps matching TRBD2 (6 bases). The CDR3 consists of 15 residues. V was cut by 5 bases and J by 5 bases, with 16 bases left in between. The germline CDR1 and CDR2 sequences are LNHNV and YYDKDF (reference sequence). As DNA, the CDR3 is TGTGCCACCAGCGCACGGCCGGGACTTAACAATGAGCAGTTCTTC. This encodes CATSARPGLNNEQFF.

This clone was recorded once. The CDR3 nucleotides are TGTGCCAGCAGCTGGAGATTAAGGGATAATTCACCCCTCCACTTT. This sequence encodes CASSWRLRDNSPLHF. The chain carries TRBV11-3 and TRBJ1-6; D is undetermined. CDR3 length: 15 amino acids. Trimming stripped 4 bases from V and 5 bases from J, with 12 bases between. The germline gives CDR1 SGHNT, CDR2 YENEEA.

This clone has only a few counts. The chain has TRBV19 and TRBJ1-2; 9 bases fit TRBD1. The CDR3 loop spans 12 amino acids. From germline, CDR1 is LNHDA and CDR2 SQIVND (reference sequence). The trim removed 9 bases at V and 6 bases at J, leaving 5 bases unmatched. The CDR3 region is CASGQGKHGYTF. For the CDR3, the DNA is TGTGCCAGCGGACAGGGGAAGCATGGCTACACCTTC.

This clone was counted once. The genes are TRBV7-2 and TRBJ1-2, with TRBD1 as a possible D gene (6 bases). The germline gives CDR1 SGHTA, CDR2 FQGNSA. With 5 bases removed from V and 0 bases from J, the gap between germline ends came to 10 bases. This CDR3 is built from 14 residues. This CDR3 is CASSPGTSNYGYTF. CDR3 DNA: TGTGCCAGCAGCCCGGGGACATCTAACTATGGCTACACCTTC.

V usage is TRBV6-5 and J usage is TRBJ1-2, with a tentative D call TRBD1 (6 bases). Trimming removed 6 bases at V and 8 bases at J, with 16 bases between. From germline, CDR1 is MNHEY and CDR2 SVGAGI. This CDR3 has 13 residues. The CDR3 reads CASSHRGPRGYTF. The CDR3 DNA is TGTGCCAGCAGCCACCGGGGGCCCAGGGGCTACACCTTC.

Points on this clone: One end of the junction varies from germline; a read error may be responsible. This chain connects TRBV19 to TRBJ2-2; D gene unclear. From germline, CDR1 is LNHDA and CDR2 SQIVND (reference sequence). The length of the CDR3 is 11 residues. DNA for the CDR3: TGTGCCAGCAGTACCGCCGGGGAGCTGTTTTTT. Translating gives CASSTAGELFF.

This rearrangement joins TRBV6-6 to TRBJ1-1; the D is unclear. The germline CDR1 and CDR2 sequences are MNHNY and SVGAGI (reference sequence). Trimming shortened V by 5 bases and J by 1 base, and 5 bases separated the two germline ends. CDR3 length: 12 residues. The CDR3 loop is CASSPPNTEAFF. The CDR3 DNA sequence: TGTGCCAGCAGTCCCCCGAACACTGAAGCTTTCTTT.

This clone was counted a single time. The V gene is TRBV27, the J gene TRBJ1-5; D is uncertain. Germline V gene data show CDR1 as MNHEY and CDR2 as SMNVEV (reference sequence). This CDR3 spans 14 amino acids. The V end was cut by 2 bases, the J end by 1 base, with 6 bases between. The CDR3 sequence: CASSLRRSNQPQHF. For the CDR3, the DNA is TGTGCCAGCAGTTTACGGAGGAGCAATCAGCCCCAGCATTTT.

The chain employs TRBV13 and TRBJ1-2; 8 nucleotides line up with TRBD1. CDR1 is PRHDT, CDR2 FYEKMQ, per germline (reference sequence). After removal of 1 base from V and 2 bases from J, the junction contained 3 bases not matched to a gene. The CDR3 length is 15 residues. The CDR3, as DNA: TGTGCCAGCAGCTTAGCGGGACAGGAGAACTATGGCTACACCTTC. The encoded protein is CASSLAGQENYGYTF. Full variable domain (remainder filled in from reference TRBV13 and TRBJ1-2): AAGVIQSPRHLIKEKRETATLKCYPIPRHDTVYWYQQGPGQDPQFLISFYEKMQSDKGSIPDRFSAQQFSDYHSELNMSSLELGDSALYFCASSLAGQENYGYTFGSGTRLTVV.

This clone was seen a few times. The rearrangement joins TRBV7-8 to TRBJ1-3; D not resolved. The CDR3 is 16 residues long. V lost 3 bases and J lost 2, with 14 bases in between. Germline V gene data show CDR1 as SGHVS and CDR2 as FQNEAQ. The chain's CDR3 is CASSFGPIQPGNTIYF. The CDR3 nucleotides are TGTGCCAGCAGCTTCGGGCCAATACAACCTGGAAACACCATATATTTT.

This chain uses TRBV9 with TRBJ2-5; D not resolved. CDR1 is SGDLS, CDR2 YYNGEE, per germline. This CDR3 contains 14 residues. Deletions cut 3 bases from V and 5 bases from J, with 14 bases between. CDR3 bases: TGTGCCAGCAGCGAGGCTCGACCTCCGGAGACCCAGTACTTC. Translation gives CASSEARPPETQYF.

This clone was seen only once. This rearrangement joins TRBV13 to TRBJ2-7; D is tentatively TRBD1 or TRBD2 (6 bases each). The CDR3 loop spans 14 amino acids. Trimming shortened V by 7 bases and J by 0 bases, and 13 bases separated the two germline ends. Per germline, CDR1 PRHDT and CDR2 FYEKMQ (reference sequence). CDR3 amino acids: CASTRGPSSYEQYF. The CDR3 region has the DNA TGTGCCAGCACCCGGGGGCCGAGCTCCTACGAGCAGTACTTC.

The rearrangement joins TRBV7-3 to TRBJ1-1; D gene unclear. With 1 base removed from V and 4 bases from J, the gap between germline ends came to 7 bases. CDR1 is SGHTA and CDR2 is FQGTGA in the germline V gene. The CDR3 runs 13 residues. The CDR3 reads CASSLRGGTEAFF. DNA for the CDR3: TGTGCCAGCAGCTTAAGGGGAGGCACTGAAGCTTTCTTT.

This chain uses TRBV3-1 (or the pseudogene TRBV3-2) with TRBJ1-6; D perhaps matches TRBD1 (6 bases). The CDR3 runs 14 residues. In germline, CDR1 is LGHDT, CDR2 YNNKEL (reference sequence). The V end was cut by 5 bases, the J end by 12 bases, with 17 bases between. Here the CDR3 DNA reads TGTGCCAGCAGCACTCGACAGGAATCTCTACCCCTCCACTTT. Encoded protein: CASSTRQESLPLHF.